These 32 T cell receptor beta chains came from one sample sequenced in a study of blood T cell repertoires in COVID-19. Generated by immunoSEQ multiplex PCR, the TCRdb table keeps only in-frame clones and is missing some. Here the sample spans about 190,000 clones, around 80% being singletons. Material: peripheral blood. Receptors originate from a woman older than 75 with active or convalescent COVID-19.

This clone was detected many times. This sequence joins TRBV5-4 and TRBJ1-6; 7 nucleotides line up with TRBD1. Germline V gene lookup returns CDR1 SGHNT and CDR2 YYREEE (reference sequence). This CDR3 spans 16 amino acids. The trim removed 1 base at V and 5 bases at J, leaving 6 bases unmatched. Written as DNA, the CDR3 is TGTGCCAGCAGCTTGTACCTCGGGACAGATAATTCACCCCTCCACTTT. Translation gives CASSLYLGTDNSPLHF.

This sequence joins TRBV18 and TRBJ2-5; 10 nucleotides agree with TRBD2. V lost 0 bases and J lost 2; bases outside the gene matches: 3. This CDR3 has 16 residues. Germline V CDR1 and CDR2: KGHSH, LQKENI. The CDR3 DNA reads TGTGCCAGCTCACCACCGAGGACTAGCGGTCAAGAGACCCAGTACTTC. Translated, it gives CASSPPRTSGQETQYF.

The V and J genes are TRBV6-1 and TRBJ1-2, with 8 bases that match TRBD1. The germline V gene has CDR1 MNHNS and CDR2 SASEGT. The CDR3 consists of 16 residues. Trimming at V came to 1 base and at J to 4 bases, leaving 8 bases not matched to a gene. CDR3 in amino acids: CASSEGNTGGFYGYTF. CDR3 nucleotide sequence: TGTGCCAGCAGTGAAGGAAATACAGGGGGATTCTATGGCTACACCTTC.

The V call is TRBV6-2 or TRBV6-3, the J call TRBJ2-2; a possible D gene is TRBD1 (5 bases). V lost 5 bases, J lost 0 bases, and 10 bases lay in between. The germline CDR1 and CDR2 sequences are MNHEY and SVGEGT. This CDR3 spans 15 amino acids. The CDR3 nucleotides read TGTGCCAGCAGTCAAGGGGTCGCGAACACCGGGGAGCTGTTTTTT. Encoded protein: CASSQGVANTGELFF.

This sequence joins TRBV19 and TRBJ1-6; a possible D gene is TRBD1 (6 bases). V lost 7 bases to trimming and J lost 7 bases, with 17 bases between them. Germline assignment: CDR1 LNHDA and CDR2 SQIVND (reference sequence). This CDR3 has 15 residues. In DNA, the CDR3 is TGTGCCAGTAACTCGGGGGGCCAGGGAAATTCACCCCTCCACTTT. The encoded protein is CASNSGGQGNSPLHF.

The rearrangement joins TRBV12-3 or TRBV12-4 to TRBJ2-7; D is ambiguous. The length of the CDR3 is 11 residues. With 3 bases removed from V and 6 bases from J, the gap between germline ends came to 6 bases. The chain's CDR3 is CASSFLGEQYF. CDR3 nucleotides: TGTGCCAGCAGTTTTCTCGGCGAGCAGTACTTC.

The V gene is TRBV11-2, the J gene TRBJ2-3; TRBD2 aligns across 10 bases. The germline CDR1 and CDR2 sequences are SGHAT and FQNNGV. V was clipped by 4 bases and J by 6 bases; unmatched bases: 7. This CDR3 comprises 15 residues. The CDR3 nucleotides are TGTGCCAGCAGCTCAAGCGGGAGGGGGATCGATACGCAGTATTTT. This encodes CASSSSGRGIDTQYF.

The chain has TRBV18 and TRBJ2-6; D is perhaps TRBD1 (5 bases). Trimming shortened V by 4 bases and J by 2 bases, and 21 bases separated the two germline ends. Germline V gene sequence: CDR1 KGHSH, CDR2 LQKENI. CDR3 length: 19 residues. The CDR3 sequence: CASSRDRQGSKTGANVLTF. The CDR3 DNA reads as TGTGCCAGCTCACGCGATCGCCAGGGTTCTAAGACTGGGGCCAACGTCCTGACTTTC.

This clone showed up just once. The V and J genes are TRBV7-3 and TRBJ2-2; 7 positions match TRBD2. With 5 bases clipped from V and 2 bases from J, the junction kept 5 bases outside the gene matches. From germline, CDR1 is SGHTA and CDR2 FQGTGA. This CDR3 has 15 residues. The CDR3 loop reads CASSGRGSNTGELFF. Here the CDR3 DNA reads TGTGCCAGCAGCGGGAGGGGCAGCAACACCGGGGAGCTGTTTTTT.

The CDR3 coding sequence is TGTGCCAGCAGCCAAGCGTTCGAGCAGTACTTC. It is translated as CASSQAFEQYF. The chain carries TRBV14 and TRBJ2-7; D gene unclear. CDR1 and CDR2 (germline): SGHDN, FVKESK. The V end lost 1 base, the J end lost 6 bases, and 4 bases lay between the germline ends. This CDR3 is built from 11 residues.

V usage is TRBV9 and J usage is TRBJ1-3; D uncertain. The ends were cut back, 0 bases at V and 4 bases at J, with 8 bases in the middle. The CDR3 is made up of 14 amino acids. Germline V gene data show CDR1 as SGDLS and CDR2 as YYNGEE. The CDR3 bases are TGTGCCAGCAGCGTAGCGACAAGGGGAAACACCATATATTTT. Translated: CASSVATRGNTIYF.

The V gene is TRBV11-2, the J gene TRBJ2-7; 8 bases are a match to TRBD1. Germline V gene data show CDR1 as SGHAT and CDR2 as FQNNGV. This CDR3 has 15 amino acids. V dropped 5 bases and J dropped 0; count of bases not matched to a gene: 6. CDR3 nucleotides: TGTGCCAGCAGCCTGGGACAGGTTGGCTCCTACGAGCAGTACTTC. It translates to CASSLGQVGSYEQYF. Full variable domain (missing parts from reference TRBV11-2 and TRBJ2-7): EAGVAQSPRYKIIEKRQSVAFWCNPISGHATLYWYQQILGQGPKLLIQFQNNGVVDDSQLPKDRFSAERLKGVDSTLKIQPAKLEDSAVYLCASSLGQVGSYEQYFGPGTRLTVT.

The J gene is TRBJ1-1, the V gene TRBV5-1, with a possible D match to TRBD1 (5 bases). V lost 0 bases and J lost 6, with 6 bases in between. The germline gives CDR1 SGHRS, CDR2 YFSETQ. This CDR3 has 12 amino acids. CDR3 protein: CASSLEGPEAFF. CDR3 sequence (DNA): TGCGCCAGCAGCTTGGAGGGGCCTGAAGCTTTCTTT.

The rearrangement joins TRBV27 to TRBJ1-6; 7 positions match TRBD1. Germline V gives CDR1 MNHEY, CDR2 SMNVEV (reference sequence). This CDR3 has 14 amino acids. V was pared by 4 bases and J by 4 bases, with 1 base of the junction left unmatched. CDR3 residues: CASSSQGYNSPLHF. The CDR3 DNA follows: TGTGCCAGCAGTTCACAGGGGTATAATTCACCCCTCCACTTT.

The V gene is TRBV13, the J gene TRBJ1-2; TRBD1 agrees at 10 bases. The germline V gene encodes CDR1 PRHDT and CDR2 FYEKMQ (reference sequence). CDR3 length: 16 residues. V shed 0 bases, J shed 3 bases, and the junction held 4 bases outside the gene matches. DNA for the CDR3: TGTGCCAGCAGCTTAGGCCTGACAGGGGGCGACTATGGCTACACCTTC. Translated: CASSLGLTGGDYGYTF.

The chain combines TRBV7-3 with TRBJ1-1; maybe TRBD1 (5 bases). Trimming stripped 5 bases from V and 5 bases from J, with 12 bases between. The CDR3 totals 13 residues. Looked up from germline, CDR1 is SGHTA and CDR2 is FQGTGA. The CDR3 coding sequence is TGTGCCAGCAGCGGGGCCCGGGTGACTGAAGCTTTCTTT. Protein product: CASSGARVTEAFF.

The rearrangement links TRBV29-1 to TRBJ1-1; 8 bases line up with TRBD1. The germline V gene has CDR1 SQVTM and CDR2 ANQGSEA. This CDR3 spans 15 amino acids. Germline trimming cut 6 bases from V and 5 bases from J; bases unmatched to any gene: 14. The CDR3 DNA reads as TGCAGCGTGGGGGGCCTGACAGGGGACGGGACTGAAGCTTTCTTT. It specifies CSVGGLTGDGTEAFF.

CDR3 nucleotides: TGCGCCAGCAGCTCGACAGGGGGCACAACTAATGAAAAACTGTTTTTT. Protein sequence: CASSSTGGTTNEKLFF. The chain has TRBV5-1 and TRBJ1-4, with 10 bases aligning to TRBD1. V lost 3 bases and J lost 0; bases outside the gene matches: 2. This CDR3 spans 16 amino acids. Germline V gene lookup returns CDR1 SGHRS and CDR2 YFSETQ.

The chain has TRBV24-1 and TRBJ2-5; perhaps TRBD1 as D (5 bases). This CDR3 comprises 14 residues. V lost 4 bases and J 4 bases, leaving 12 bases between the germline ends. Germline V gives CDR1 KGHDR, CDR2 SFDVKD. CDR3 coding DNA: TGTGCCACCAGTGACACAGACAGTTCAGAGACCCAGTACTTC. Translation gives CATSDTDSSETQYF.

The genes are TRBV11-2 and TRBJ1-1; unclear D gene. The CDR3 is 12 residues long. Trimming pared 0 bases from V and 7 bases from J, leaving 6 bases between. Germline CDR1 and CDR2: SGHAT and FQNNGV. The DNA for the CDR3 is TGTGCCAGCAGCTTAGATCGCGGTGAAGCTTTCTTT. It translates to CASSLDRGEAFF.

The V call is TRBV4-2, the J call TRBJ1-2, with D unclear. V was cut by 4 bases and J by 2 bases, with 14 bases left in between. Germline CDR1 is LGHNA and CDR2 is YNFKEQ. This CDR3 spans 15 amino acids. CDR3 protein: CASSPRGGGNYGYTF. The CDR3 DNA sequence: TGTGCCAGCAGCCCCCGAGGCGGCGGGAACTATGGCTACACCTTC.

This chain uses TRBV3-1 (or the pseudogene TRBV3-2) with TRBJ1-1; D might be TRBD1 (5 bases). The V and J ends lost 4 bases and 7 bases respectively, with 13 bases between them. This CDR3 region has 13 residues. Germline V lookup: CDR1 LGHDT, CDR2 YNNKEL (reference sequence). The CDR3 loop is CASSRTRVLEAFF. The CDR3 nucleotides are TGTGCCAGCAGCCGAACCAGGGTGCTTGAAGCTTTCTTT.

The V and J genes are TRBV6-5 and TRBJ1-4; D gene ambiguous. The CDR3 extends over 12 amino acids. Per germline, CDR1 MNHEY and CDR2 SVGAGI. The CDR3 is CATRREGGKLFF. The CDR3 DNA reads as TGTGCAACCCGAAGGGAGGGAGGAAAACTGTTTTTT.

The chain recombines TRBV7-9 with TRBJ2-3; 9 bases align to TRBD1. Germline V CDR1 and CDR2: SEHNR, FQNEAQ (reference sequence). With 5 bases clipped from V and 0 bases from J, the junction kept 3 bases outside the gene matches. This CDR3 spans 15 amino acids. As DNA, the CDR3 is TGTGCCAGCAGCCCGGGACAGGGTAGCACAGATACGCAGTATTTT. This sequence encodes CASSPGQGSTDTQYF.

This chain links TRBV15 with TRBJ2-1; 9 bases line up with TRBD2. The CDR3 totals 17 residues. In germline, CDR1 is LNHNV, CDR2 YYDKDF (reference sequence). The J segment lost 7 bases and the V segment lost 1 base, leaving 11 bases of the junction unmatched. The CDR3 protein is CATSRAPGLAGKNEQFF. DNA of the CDR3: TGTGCCACCAGCAGAGCCCCGGGGCTAGCGGGGAAAAATGAGCAGTTCTTC.

The rearrangement joins TRBV28 to TRBJ2-1; the match to TRBD2 covers 9 bases. This CDR3 is built from 16 residues. The junction had 9 bases not matched to a gene; V was cut back by 7 bases and J by 2 bases. CDR1 is MDHEN and CDR2 is SYDVKM in the germline V gene. The CDR3 nucleotides read TGTGCCAGCACCAAAGTAGGCGGGGGGGCCTACAATGAGCAGTTCTTC. As protein: CASTKVGGGAYNEQFF.

This chain links TRBV6-2 or TRBV6-3 with TRBJ2-1; TRBD2 aligns across 15 bases. This CDR3 spans 18 amino acids. From germline, CDR1 is MNHEY and CDR2 SVGEGT. V lost 3 bases, J lost 10 bases, and 13 bases stayed unmatched. In nucleotides, the CDR3 is TGTGCCAGCAGTTATTCCGGGACTAGCGGGGGGCGCCGTAAGGAGCAGTTCTTC. Translated, it gives CASSYSGTSGGRRKEQFF.

This clone appeared a few times. V and J are TRBV2 and TRBJ1-2; 8 positions match TRBD1. Germline loops: CDR1 SNHLY, CDR2 FYNNEI. The CDR3 length is 13 residues. V lost 7 bases, J lost 5 bases, and 6 bases stayed unmatched. The CDR3 DNA is TGTGCCAGCATCGAGGACAGGGCGTATGGCTACACCTTC. Protein: CASIEDRAYGYTF.

The V call is TRBV15, the J call TRBJ2-3; D may be TRBD1 (6 bases). The CDR3 covers 16 residues. Trimming removed 1 base at V and 1 base at J, with 12 bases between. Germline V gene sequence: CDR1 LNHNV, CDR2 YYDKDF (reference sequence). In DNA, the CDR3 is TGTGCCACCAGCAGAGGGATGGCAGGGGGCACAGATACGCAGTATTTT. Encoded protein: CATSRGMAGGTDTQYF.

V is TRBV11-3 and J is TRBJ1-2; 11 nucleotides agree with TRBD1. The germline gives CDR1 SGHNT, CDR2 YENEEA. CDR3 length equals 15 residues. Trimming cost V 2 bases and J 5 bases; bases outside gene matches: 4. DNA for the CDR3: TGTGCCAGCAGCTTACGGGACAGGGGGATTTATGGCTACACCTTC. This encodes CASSLRDRGIYGYTF. Full variable domain (remainder filled in from reference TRBV11-3 and TRBJ1-2): EAGVVQSPRYKIIEKKQPVAFWCNPISGHNTLYWYLQNLGQGPELLIRYENEEAVDDSQLPKDRFSAERLKGVDSTLKIQPAELGDSAVYLCASSLRDRGIYGYTFGSGTRLTVV.

The V and J genes are TRBV19 and TRBJ1-2; tentative D call: TRBD1 (5 bases). The V end was cut by 2 bases, the J end by 7 bases, with 11 bases between. In germline, CDR1 is LNHDA, CDR2 SQIVND (reference sequence). This CDR3 region has 13 residues. CDR3 DNA: TGTGCCAGTAGTATAACAGGAAGAGGTGGCTACACCTTC. As protein: CASSITGRGGYTF.

V gene TRBV21-1 combines with J gene TRBJ2-7; the table's TRBD1 call for D was not verified on the DNA. TRBV21-1 is deemed a pseudogene. CDR3 length: 15 residues. This CDR3 is CASSNNRDSSYEQYF. The CDR3 DNA sequence: TGTGCCAGCAGCAATAACCGGGACAGCTCCTACGAGCAGTACTTC.